The source of this T cell receptor (beta chain) is a study of blood T cells in healthy people across ages (dated by TCRdb to about 2015). Background on the whole study: In model experiments, roughly one uniquely barcoded TCR beta cDNA molecule per two T cells was captured by template switching. Two additional independent replicas of 1 million unique cDNA reads from the same blood draw were analyzed for two donors (one aged 18 to 30 and one aged 80 or older). Donors were grouped into four age groups: young (average approximately 15 years), middle-aged (approximately 41), aged (around 60) and long-lived (approximately 81). To avoid experimental bias, donors of different ages were spread randomly across the sequencing lanes. To track age-related changes in TCR beta repertoire diversity, the study relied on deep sequencing normalized with unique cDNA molecular identifiers.

The germline V gene supplies CDR1 LGHNA and CDR2 YNFKEQ. Between the V and J ends, shortened by 0 bases and 3 bases respectively, the junction contains 14 bases. The CDR3 holds 16 amino acids from the cysteine to the phenylalanine. Only CDR3 DNA remains: 48 bases, in frame from the first base. The roughly 39 donors, aged about 6 to 100 years, were systemically healthy Caucasian individuals from Russia. Each donor gave ten milliliters of peripheral blood, collected into EDTA-treated Vacutainer tubes. Ficoll-Paque density-gradient centrifugation was used to isolate PBMCs, with at least 7 million per sample. Trizol reagent was used to extract total RNA from PBMCs, with at least 5.5 micrograms per sample. For every donor, flow cytometry on a PBMC aliquot measured the percentage of naive CD45RAhigh/CD27high T cells. This clonotype occurred a few times. This receptor's antigen is unknown. No per-base quality is available; no much larger clone lies one base away.

Preparation of the library involved 5' RACE. For sequencing, an Illumina HiSeq 2500 was employed. The second PCR ran for roughly 6 to 11 cycles and used a J-beta primer mix along with a sample-barcoded 5' primer. A template-switch 5' adaptor carrying 12 random nucleotides introduced a unique molecular identifier onto each TCR beta cDNA molecule. At least 2.5 million CDR3-containing paired-end reads were obtained from each sample. The Mint cDNA synthesis kit, primed by a TRBC-specific oligonucleotide, was used to synthesize first-strand cDNA from all RNA. Following uracil-DNA glycosylase treatment, all cDNA underwent a first 18-cycle PCR with the universal primers M1SS and BC2_uni_R. The study's processing was this. For normalization, 1 million high-quality reads, each with a distinct molecular identifier, were randomly selected from each sample. Instead of being binned into consensus sequences, reads with shared molecular identifiers were discarded. MiTCR, with a Q25 quality threshold and the strictest error-elimination algorithm, was used for CDR3 identification, clonotype clustering and error correction. A nonparametric unseen species model with Euler transformation was used to estimate a lower bound on total TCR beta diversity. TCRdb reworked the public reads: Q25 trimming with fastp, MiXCR clone assembly, productive beta chains retained. When rows share a CDR3 protein, they turn into one entry using the most common DNA and genes. The V and J calls reflect TCRdb's pipeline rather than the authors' work. Recorded for this sample are 980,000 or so distinct CDR3 sequences; around 48% of them occurred a single time. The top ten constitute around 15% of the sample.

The paper as a whole reports these results and caveats: Donor CMV infection status was unknown, potentially confounding age-related changes in expanded clonotypes. Compared with the aged group, the long-lived group had more naive CD4+ T cells, fewer expanded clones and increased TCR diversity, a pattern suggesting age selection. Estimates of total diversity based on one million sequenced T cells were considered lower bounds and underestimates. The percentage of naive T cells measured by flow cytometry correlated strongly with observed TCR beta diversity. Since profiling was done on bulk unsorted PBMCs, naive and antigen-experienced compartments could not be conclusively compared. As age increased, observed TCR beta diversity per million T cells dropped in a roughly linear way, and a significant reduction was already evident by age roughly 40.

This clonotype was sampled from a young man in good health. Sequences were obtained from blood. The sequence links TRBV4-2 to TRBJ1-1; the D gene assignment is ambiguous. CDR3 sequence: CASSQDEGKGDTEAFF. The sequenced DNA is TGTGCCAGCAGCCAAGATGAGGGCAAGGGAGACACTGAAGCTTTCTTT.